This T cell receptor beta chain comes out of a study of identical twins. This CDR3 comprises 18 residues. Study observations and caveats: Fewer insertions were carried by abundant cord blood beta clonotypes, but none was seen in memory repertoires. Analyses of zero insertions could, in part, be confounded by invariant MAIT and iNKT cells. Twin pairs had excess sharing that was weaker in beta out-of-frame sequences.

As concerns this clonotype: Its antigen is still unknown.

Each CDR3 protein gets one entry after TCRdb re-called the 5' RACE reads with MiXCR. This table holds some 240,000 distinct CDR3 sequences, roughly a tenth found once. The sequencing sample was made of memory T cells sorted from blood. This TCR was sampled from a man in his forties or fifties in good health. The gene calls are TRBV21-1 and TRBJ1-6; TRBD1 is taken as the D call from the table, unchecked against the DNA. TRBV21-1 is recorded as a pseudogene. CDR3 DNA sequence: TGTGCCAGCAGCAACGAGGCCTTGGGGGGTGGCTATAATTCACCCCTCCACTTT. Its protein product is CASSNEALGGGYNSPLHF.